This T cell receptor beta chain was captured by sequencing in a study of T cell clusters in autoimmune cytopenias. Each sample's input was roughly 250 ng genomic DNA, roughly 38,000 genome equivalents. TRB was amplified by touch-down multiplex PCR, primer pools A and B combined. From its re-call of the multiplex PCR reads, TCRdb lists each CDR3 protein once, without DNA. In total, the table holds more than 3,000 distinct CDR3 sequences. These data are also associated with another study on T cell repertoires in aging, cancer and after chemotherapy.

Material: peripheral blood. The TCR comes from a human donor in good health.

CDR3 region: CARSLGKGPQPQHF. The rearrangement joins TRBV5-3 to TRBJ1-5. TRBV5-3 is given ORF status, its function remaining uncertain. The CDR3 runs to 14 residues.